This section outlines one T cell receptor (beta chain) sequence together with its context. As originally analysed: How many nucleated cells were present was estimated from reference gene primer amplification. Sequencing used immunoSEQ multiplex PCR; TCRdb keeps in-frame clones, though not all of them. That table gives V, J and clone size, and the DNA gave D and trimming. Among around 140,000 clones listed, 82% were seen once. Trimming removed 3 bases from V and 6 bases from J, with 18 bases in between. In germline, CDR1 is MNHNS, CDR2 SASEGT. This CDR3 has 15 amino acids. The entry originates in a study of blood T cell repertoires in COVID-19. Study information: The origin of the acute and convalescent COVID-19 samples was the United States, Italy and Spain. Nucleic acid was either cDNA or gDNA, and it came from T cells, B-cell-depleted T cells, or PBMCs.

This clonotype was sampled from a human donor with acute or convalescent COVID-19. The donor label of this sample is uncertain. The material sequenced was peripheral blood. This chain connects TRBV6-1 to TRBJ2-7, with a tentative D call TRBD1 (6 bases). The CDR3 loop is CASSDTGSWRSEQYF. CDR3 DNA: TGTGCCAGCAGTGATACAGGGTCTTGGCGGTCCGAGCAGTACTTC.